This T cell receptor (beta chain) was recorded in a study of Ad26.COV2.S vaccination and SARS-CoV-2 variants. About the research overall: Enrolled in COV1001, the donor was in the Ad26.COV2.S trial arm, which received the vaccine. Participants got Ad26.COV2.S intramuscularly, once or twice 56 days apart.

Regarding the study as a whole: Following vaccination, spike-specific CD8+ and CD4+ T cell responses reportedly exhibited substantial breadth.

Only in-frame clones appear in the TCRdb table, and some are missing; sequencing was by immunoSEQ multiplex PCR. The table lists 350,000 to 400,000 clones, 70% to 90% of them singletons. Worth noting for this clone: Its antigen is still unknown.

Stated treatment: roughly 19 received Ad26.COV2.S at low or high dose, single or two shots; 5 received placebo; per-sample allocation not given. Specimens were obtained on day 63 following the first vaccine or placebo injection. The TCR sequence derives from a person aged 18-60 years who received the Ad26.COV2.S COVID-19 vaccine or a placebo. Sequences were derived from peripheral blood, sampled in a trial of Ad26.COV2.S vaccine versus placebo.

DNA of the CDR3: TGCGCCAGCAGCGTTACCGGGACTAGCGGGAGCGAGCAGTACTTC. It specifies CASSVTGTSGSEQYF. The chain links TRBV5-1 to TRBJ2-7; 14 nucleotides align to TRBD2. V shed 4 bases and J 6 bases; nucleotides not matched to a gene: 6. CDR1 is SGHRS and CDR2 is YFSETQ in the germline V gene. This CDR3 is built from 15 residues.